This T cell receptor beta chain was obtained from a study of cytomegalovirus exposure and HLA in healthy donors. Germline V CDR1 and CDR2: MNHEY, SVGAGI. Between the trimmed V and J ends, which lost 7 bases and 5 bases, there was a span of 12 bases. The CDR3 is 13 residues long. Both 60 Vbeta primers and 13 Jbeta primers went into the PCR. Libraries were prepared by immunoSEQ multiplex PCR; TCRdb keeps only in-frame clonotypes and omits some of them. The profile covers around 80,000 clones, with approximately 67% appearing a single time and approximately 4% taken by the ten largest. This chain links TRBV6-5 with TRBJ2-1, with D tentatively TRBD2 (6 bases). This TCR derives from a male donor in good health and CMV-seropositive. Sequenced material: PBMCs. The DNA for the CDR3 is TGTGCCAGCACCGGGGGAGCCCACAATGAGCAGTTCTTC. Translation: CASTGGAHNEQFF.